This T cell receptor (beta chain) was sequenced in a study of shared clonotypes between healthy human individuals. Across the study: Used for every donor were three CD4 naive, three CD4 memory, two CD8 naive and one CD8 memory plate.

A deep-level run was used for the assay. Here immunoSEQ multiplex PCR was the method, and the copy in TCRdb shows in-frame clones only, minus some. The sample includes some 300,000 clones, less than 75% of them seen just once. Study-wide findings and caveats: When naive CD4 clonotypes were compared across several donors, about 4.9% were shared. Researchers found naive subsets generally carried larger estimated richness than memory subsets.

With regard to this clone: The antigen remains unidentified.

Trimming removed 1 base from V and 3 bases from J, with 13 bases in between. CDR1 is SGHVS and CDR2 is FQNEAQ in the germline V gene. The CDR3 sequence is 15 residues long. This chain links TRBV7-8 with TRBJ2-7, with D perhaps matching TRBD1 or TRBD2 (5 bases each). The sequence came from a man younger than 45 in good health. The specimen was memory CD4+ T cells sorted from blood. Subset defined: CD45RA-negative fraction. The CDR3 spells CASSLDWGNYYEQYF. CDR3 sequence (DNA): TGTGCCAGCAGCTTAGACTGGGGGAACTACTACGAGCAGTACTTC.